This T cell receptor beta chain came from a study of blood T cell repertoires in COVID-19. Across the study: Sources were T cells, B-cell-depleted T cells, or PBMCs; the material itself was cDNA or gDNA.

V shed 7 bases and J shed 6 bases, with 16 bases lying between them. CDR3 size: 13 residues. CDR1 and CDR2 from the germline V gene are SNHLY and FYNNEI. Sequencing was performed with immunoSEQ multiplex PCR; in TCRdb, only in-frame clones are kept and a portion is missing. In the table there are around 200,000 clones, about 88% of which are singletons. This receptor was obtained from a man aged 35 to 55 with active or convalescent COVID-19. V and J are TRBV2 and TRBJ2-7, with D possibly TRBD1 on 6 matching bases. The sequenced material came from peripheral blood. The chain's CDR3 is CASKGARGGEQYF. The CDR3 nucleotides read TGTGCCAGCAAAGGGGCCAGGGGTGGCGAGCAGTACTTC.